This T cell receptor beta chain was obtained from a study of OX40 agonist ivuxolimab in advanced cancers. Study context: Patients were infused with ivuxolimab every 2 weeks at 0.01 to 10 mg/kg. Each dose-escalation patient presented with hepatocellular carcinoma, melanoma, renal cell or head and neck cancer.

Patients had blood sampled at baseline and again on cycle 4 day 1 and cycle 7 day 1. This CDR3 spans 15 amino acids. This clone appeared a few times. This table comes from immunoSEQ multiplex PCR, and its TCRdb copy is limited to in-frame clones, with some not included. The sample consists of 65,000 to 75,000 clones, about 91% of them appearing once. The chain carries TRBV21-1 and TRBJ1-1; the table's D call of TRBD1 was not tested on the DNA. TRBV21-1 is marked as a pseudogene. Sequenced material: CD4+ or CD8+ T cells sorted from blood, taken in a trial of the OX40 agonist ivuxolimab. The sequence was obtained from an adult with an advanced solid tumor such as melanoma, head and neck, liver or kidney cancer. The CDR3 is CASSRHTQGTTEAFF. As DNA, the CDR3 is TGTGCCAGCAGCAGGCATACACAGGGGACCACTGAAGCTTTCTTT.